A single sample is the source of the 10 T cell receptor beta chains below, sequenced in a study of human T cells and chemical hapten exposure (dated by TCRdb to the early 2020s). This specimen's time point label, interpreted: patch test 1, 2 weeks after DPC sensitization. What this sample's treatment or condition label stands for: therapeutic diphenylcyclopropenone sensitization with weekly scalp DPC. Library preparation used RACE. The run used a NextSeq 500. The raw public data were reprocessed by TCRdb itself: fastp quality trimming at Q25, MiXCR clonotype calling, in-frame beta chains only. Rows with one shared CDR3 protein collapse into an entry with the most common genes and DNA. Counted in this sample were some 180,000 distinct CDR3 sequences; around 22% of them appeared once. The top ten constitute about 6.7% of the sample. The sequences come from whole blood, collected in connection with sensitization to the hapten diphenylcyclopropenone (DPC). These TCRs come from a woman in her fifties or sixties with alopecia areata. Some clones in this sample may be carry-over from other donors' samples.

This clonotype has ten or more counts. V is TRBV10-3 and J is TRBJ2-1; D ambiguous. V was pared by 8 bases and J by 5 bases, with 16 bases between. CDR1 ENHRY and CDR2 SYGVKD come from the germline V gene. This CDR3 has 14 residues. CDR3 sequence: CAISTEPADNEQFF. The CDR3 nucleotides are TGTGCCATCTCCACAGAACCGGCGGACAATGAGCAGTTCTTC.

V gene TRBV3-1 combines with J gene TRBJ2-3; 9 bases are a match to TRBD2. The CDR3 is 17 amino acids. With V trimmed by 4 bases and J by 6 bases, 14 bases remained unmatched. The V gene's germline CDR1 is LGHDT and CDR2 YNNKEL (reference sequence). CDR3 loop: CASSPNPIAGVTDTQYF. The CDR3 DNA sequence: TGTGCCAGCAGCCCAAATCCGATAGCGGGAGTAACTGATACGCAGTATTTT.

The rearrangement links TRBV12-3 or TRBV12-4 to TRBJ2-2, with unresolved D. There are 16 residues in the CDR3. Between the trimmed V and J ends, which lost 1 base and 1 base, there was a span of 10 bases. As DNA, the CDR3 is TGTGCCAGCAGTTTAGGACACCACTTGAACACCGGGGAGCTGTTTTTT. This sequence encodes CASSLGHHLNTGELFF.

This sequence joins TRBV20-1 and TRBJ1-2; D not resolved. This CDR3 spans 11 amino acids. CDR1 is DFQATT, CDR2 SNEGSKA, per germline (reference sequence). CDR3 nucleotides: TGCAGCGAAGGAGCTATCTATGGCTACACCTTC. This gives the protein CSEGAIYGYTF.

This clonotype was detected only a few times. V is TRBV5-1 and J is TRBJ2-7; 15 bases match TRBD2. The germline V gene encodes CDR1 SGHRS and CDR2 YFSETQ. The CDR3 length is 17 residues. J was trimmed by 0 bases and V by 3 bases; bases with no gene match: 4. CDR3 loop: CASSSGLAGGPSYEQYF. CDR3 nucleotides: TGCGCCAGCAGCTCGGGACTAGCGGGAGGACCCTCCTACGAGCAGTACTTC.

The CDR3 sequence: CSSPAASGIETQYF. The CDR3 bases are TGCAGTTCACCCGCGGCTAGCGGGATAGAGACCCAGTACTTC. The chain combines TRBV20-1 with TRBJ2-5, with 9 nucleotides matching TRBD2. This CDR3 region has 14 residues. CDR1 DFQATT and CDR2 SNEGSKA come from the germline V gene (reference sequence). J gave up 4 bases and V 8 bases, and 11 bases lay outside the gene matches.

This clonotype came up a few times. CDR3 sequence reads: CASSPSGTGNNEQFF. The CDR3 DNA is TGTGCCAGCAGTCCTTCCGGGACAGGGAACAATGAGCAGTTCTTC. The chain is built from TRBV28 and TRBJ2-1; TRBD1 matches at 9 bases. J gave up 5 bases and V 5 bases, and 7 bases lay outside the gene matches. This CDR3 has 15 amino acids. Germline V gene lookup returns CDR1 MDHEN and CDR2 SYDVKM. The variable domain in full, completed from reference TRBV28 and TRBJ2-1, reads DVKVTQSSRYLVKRTGEKVFLECVQDMDHENMFWYRQDPGLGLRLIYFSYDVKMKEKGDIPEGYSVSREKKERFSLILESASTNQTSMYLCASSPSGTGNNEQFFGPGTRLTVL.

The CDR3 here is CAISRQDSNQPQHF. DNA for the CDR3: TGTGCCATCAGTAGACAGGATAGCAATCAGCCCCAGCATTTT. The chain recombines TRBV10-3 with TRBJ1-5, with D possibly being TRBD1 (6 bases). Germline V gene data show CDR1 as ENHRY and CDR2 as SYGVKD. V dropped 5 bases and J dropped 0 bases, with 8 bases sitting between them. CDR3 length: 14 amino acids.

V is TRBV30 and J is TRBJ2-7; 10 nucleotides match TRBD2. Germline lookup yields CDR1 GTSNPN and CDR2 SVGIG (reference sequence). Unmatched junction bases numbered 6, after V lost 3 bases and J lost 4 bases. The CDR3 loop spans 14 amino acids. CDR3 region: CAWSAGLASYEQYF. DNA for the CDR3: TGTGCCTGGAGCGCGGGACTAGCGTCATACGAGCAGTACTTC. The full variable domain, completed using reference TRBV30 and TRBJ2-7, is SQTIHQWPATLVQPVGSPLSLECTVEGTSNPNLYWYRQAAGRGLQLLFYSVGIGQISSEVPQNLSASRPQDRQFILSSKKLLLSDSGFYLCAWSAGLASYEQYFGPGTRLTVT.

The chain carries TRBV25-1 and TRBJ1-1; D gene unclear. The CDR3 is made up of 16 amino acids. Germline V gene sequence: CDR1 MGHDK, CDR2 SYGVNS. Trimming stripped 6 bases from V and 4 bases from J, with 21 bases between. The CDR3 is CASRAWEGPIATEAFF. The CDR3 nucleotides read TGTGCCAGCAGGGCCTGGGAGGGCCCCATCGCCACTGAAGCTTTCTTT.